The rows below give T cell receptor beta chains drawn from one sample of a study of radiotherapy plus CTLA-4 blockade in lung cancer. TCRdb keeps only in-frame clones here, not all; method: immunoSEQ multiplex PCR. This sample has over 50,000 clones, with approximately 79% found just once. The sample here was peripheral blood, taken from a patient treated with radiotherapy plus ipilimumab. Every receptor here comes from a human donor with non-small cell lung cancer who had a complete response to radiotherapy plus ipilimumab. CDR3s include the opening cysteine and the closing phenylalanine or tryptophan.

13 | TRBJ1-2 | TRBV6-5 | CASSRGTGSGYTF
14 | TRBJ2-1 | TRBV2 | CASSDGTGNNEQFF
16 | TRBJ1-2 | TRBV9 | CASSVEGTGANYGYTF
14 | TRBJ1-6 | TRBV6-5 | CASRATTENSPLHF
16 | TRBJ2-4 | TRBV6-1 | CASSEARTGAKNIQYF
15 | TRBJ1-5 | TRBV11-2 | CASSFGTGTNQPQHF
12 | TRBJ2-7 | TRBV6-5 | CASSSLRGEQYF
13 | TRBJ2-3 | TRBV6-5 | CASSYDRTDTQYF
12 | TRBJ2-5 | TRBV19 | CASSAGSETQYF
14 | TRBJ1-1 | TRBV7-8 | CASSTGQSFTEAFF
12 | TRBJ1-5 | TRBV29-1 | CSVLDTNQPQHF
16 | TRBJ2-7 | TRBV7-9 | CASSRMRTGRAYEQYF
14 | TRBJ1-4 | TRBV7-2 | CASSNSGIQRKLFF
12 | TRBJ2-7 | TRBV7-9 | CASSLALEAEYF
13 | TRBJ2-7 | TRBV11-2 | CASSAGRRYEQYF
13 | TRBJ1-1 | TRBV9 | CASSVDGGREAFF
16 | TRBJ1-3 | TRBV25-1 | CASSEYRTGSMDTIYF
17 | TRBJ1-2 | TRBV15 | CATSRDFGPTANYGYTF
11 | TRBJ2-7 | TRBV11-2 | CASSRSHEQYF
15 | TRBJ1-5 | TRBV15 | CATSRDRRGNQPQHF
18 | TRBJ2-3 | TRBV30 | CAWSKGLAGGSRIDTQYF
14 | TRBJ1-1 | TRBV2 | CASSDRGGKTEAFF
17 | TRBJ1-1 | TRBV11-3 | CASSLGRGRGPHTEAFF
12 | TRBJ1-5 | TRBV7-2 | CASSSYNQPQHF
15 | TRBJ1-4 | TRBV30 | CAYLLASATNEKLFF
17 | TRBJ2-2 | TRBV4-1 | CASSQDRRAENTGELFF
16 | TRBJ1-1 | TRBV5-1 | CASSSVPGTGVTEAFF
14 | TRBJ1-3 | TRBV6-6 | CASIALSSGNTIYF
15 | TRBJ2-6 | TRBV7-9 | CASSSRGGGANVLTF
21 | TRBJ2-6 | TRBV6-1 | CASSEEGPGVWAPSGANVLTF
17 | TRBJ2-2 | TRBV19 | CASSPPGLGSNTGELFF
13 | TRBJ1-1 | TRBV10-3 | CAISESTNIEAFF
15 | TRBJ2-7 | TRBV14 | CASSQELIGGYEQYF
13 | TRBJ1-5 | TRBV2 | CASTGQHNQPQHF
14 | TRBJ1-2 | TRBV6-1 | CASRVDRGGYGYTF
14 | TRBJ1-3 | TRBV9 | CASSVTGPGNTIYF
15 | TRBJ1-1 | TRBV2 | CASKGTPGGRGEAFF
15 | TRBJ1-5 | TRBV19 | CASSIERTGGQPQHF
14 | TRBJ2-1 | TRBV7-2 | CASSPGQGYNEQFF
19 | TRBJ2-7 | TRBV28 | CASSSSASGGPDSAYEQYF
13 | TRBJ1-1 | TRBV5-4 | CASSKQGAGEAFF
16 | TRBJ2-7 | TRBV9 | CASSADIAGDSYEQYF
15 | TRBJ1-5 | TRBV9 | CASSVDGDRGQPQHF
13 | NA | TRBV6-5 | CASSYSGSGEQYF
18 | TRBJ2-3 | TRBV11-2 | CASSPWPRLASLKDTQYF
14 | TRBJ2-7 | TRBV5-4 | CASSYKSVPYEQYF
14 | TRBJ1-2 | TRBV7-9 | CASSSGQGVYGYTF
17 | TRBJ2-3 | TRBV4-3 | CASSQVVKLGDSDTQYF
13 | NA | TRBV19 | CVADRDDLYEQYF
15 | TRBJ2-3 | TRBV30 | CAWSSPGQITDTQYF
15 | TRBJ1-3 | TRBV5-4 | CASSPLDSSGNTIYF